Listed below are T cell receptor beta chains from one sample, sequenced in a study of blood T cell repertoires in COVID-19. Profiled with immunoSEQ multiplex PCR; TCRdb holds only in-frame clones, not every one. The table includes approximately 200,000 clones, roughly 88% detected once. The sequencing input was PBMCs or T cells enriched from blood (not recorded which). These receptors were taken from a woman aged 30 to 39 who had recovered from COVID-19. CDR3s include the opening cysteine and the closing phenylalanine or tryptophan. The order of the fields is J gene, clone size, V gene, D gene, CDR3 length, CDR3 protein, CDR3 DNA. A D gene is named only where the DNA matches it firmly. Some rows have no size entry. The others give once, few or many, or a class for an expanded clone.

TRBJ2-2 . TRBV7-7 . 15 CASSLGRGNTGELFF TGTGCTAGCAGCTTAGGTCGGGGGAACACCGGGGAGCTGTTTTTT
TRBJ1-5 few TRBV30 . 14 CAWSVSQVNQPQHF TGTGCCTGGAGTGTATCCCAGGTTAATCAGCCCCAGCATTTT
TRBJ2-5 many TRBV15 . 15 CATSRGSADQETQYF TGTGCCACCAGCAGAGGCTCCGCGGACCAAGAGACCCAGTACTTC
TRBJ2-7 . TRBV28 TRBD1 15 CASSTGQGIAYEQYF TGTGCCAGCAGTACGGGACAGGGGATTGCCTACGAGCAGTACTTC
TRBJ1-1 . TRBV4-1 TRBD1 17 CASSQEYFGTANTEAFF TGCGCCAGCAGCCAAGAATATTTCGGGACAGCGAACACTGAAGCTTTCTTT
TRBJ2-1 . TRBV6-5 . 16 CASSSDRLSSYNEQFF TGTGCCAGCAGTTCTGACAGGTTGAGCTCCTACAATGAGCAGTTCTTC
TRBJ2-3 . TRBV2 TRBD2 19 CASSGTSGERDYSTDTQYF TGTGCCAGCAGTGGGACTAGCGGGGAGAGGGACTATTCCACAGATACGCAGTATTTT
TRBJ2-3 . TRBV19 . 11 CASSFRDTQYF TGTGCCAGTAGTTTCAGAGATACGCAGTATTTT
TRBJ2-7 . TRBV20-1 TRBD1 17 CSASWRQGPLSSYEQYF TGCAGTGCTAGTTGGCGACAGGGCCCTCTAAGCTCCTACGAGCAGTACTTC
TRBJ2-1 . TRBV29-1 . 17 CSVGGGVRESVYNEQFF TGCAGCGTTGGGGGCGGGGTGAGGGAGTCGGTCTACAATGAGCAGTTCTTC
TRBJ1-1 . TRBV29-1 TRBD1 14 CSVETGSANTEAFF TGCAGCGTTGAGACAGGGTCTGCGAACACTGAAGCTTTCTTT
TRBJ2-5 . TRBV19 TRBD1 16 CASSIGQGIIQETQYF TGTGCCAGTAGTATTGGACAGGGGATCATACAAGAGACCCAGTACTTC
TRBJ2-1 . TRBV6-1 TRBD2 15 CASSEPGLALDEQFF TGTGCCAGCAGTGAACCGGGACTAGCTCTCGATGAGCAGTTCTTC
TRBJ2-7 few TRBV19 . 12 CASSKYSGEQYF TGTGCCAGTAGTAAGTATAGCGGCGAGCAGTACTTC
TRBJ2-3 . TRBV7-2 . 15 CASSLEGLGTDTQYF TGTGCCAGCAGCTTAGAAGGACTGGGCACAGATACGCAGTATTTT
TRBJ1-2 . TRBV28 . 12 CASSFEGDGYTF TGTGCCAGCAGTTTTGAAGGGGATGGCTACACCTTC
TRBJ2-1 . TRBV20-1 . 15 CSASAYFFSYNEQFF TGCAGTGCTAGTGCCTACTTTTTCTCCTACAATGAGCAGTTCTTC
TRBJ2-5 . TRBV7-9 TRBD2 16 CASSLGTSDLLATQYF TGTGCCAGCAGCTTAGGGACTAGCGACCTCCTGGCGACCCAGTACTTC
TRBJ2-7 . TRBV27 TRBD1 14 CASSFWDRVNEQYF TGTGCCAGCAGTTTTTGGGACAGGGTAAACGAGCAGTACTTC
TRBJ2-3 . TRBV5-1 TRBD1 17 CASSSRTGGSVTDTQYF TGCGCCAGCAGCTCAAGGACAGGGGGCAGTGTTACAGATACGCAGTATTTT
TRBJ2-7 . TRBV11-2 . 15 CASRHRPGEYYEQYF TGTGCCAGCAGACACCGTCCGGGGGAATACTACGAGCAGTACTTC
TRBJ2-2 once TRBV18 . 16 CASSPQGVGNTGELFF TGTGCCAGCTCCCCGCAAGGAGTAGGGAACACCGGGGAGCTGTTTTTT
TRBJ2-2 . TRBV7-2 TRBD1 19 CASSIPGTGRALNTGELFF TGTGCCAGCAGCATCCCCGGGACAGGGAGGGCTTTGAACACCGGGGAGCTGTTTTTT
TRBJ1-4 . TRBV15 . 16 CATSRDRRSSNEKLFF TGTGCCACCAGCAGAGACAGGCGAAGTAGTAATGAAAAACTGTTTTTT
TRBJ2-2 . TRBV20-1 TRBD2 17 CSASDPRTSENTGELFF TGCAGTGCTAGTGACCCTCGAACTAGCGAGAACACCGGGGAGCTGTTTTTT
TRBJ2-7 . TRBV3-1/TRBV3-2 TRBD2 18 CASSQDIGASGTSYEQYF TGTGCCAGCAGCCAAGATATCGGGGCTAGCGGTACGTCCTACGAGCAGTACTTC
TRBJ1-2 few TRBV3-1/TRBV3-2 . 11 CASSQGEGYTF TGTGCCAGCAGCCAAGGGGAGGGCTACACCTTC
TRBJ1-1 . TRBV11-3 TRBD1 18 CASSSSNPGQGEDTEAFF TGTGCCAGCAGCTCTAGCAACCCGGGACAGGGGGAGGACACTGAAGCTTTCTTT
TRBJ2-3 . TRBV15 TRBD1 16 CATSWAGTGGTDTQYF TGTGCCACCAGCTGGGCCGGGACAGGTGGCACAGATACGCAGTATTTT
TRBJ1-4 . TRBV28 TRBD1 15 CASSLSGTADEKLFF TGTGCCAGCAGTTTGTCCGGGACAGCGGATGAAAAACTGTTTTTT
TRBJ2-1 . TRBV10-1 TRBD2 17 CASSESTSGGRGHEQFF TGCGCCAGCAGTGAGTCGACTAGCGGCGGACGAGGTCATGAGCAGTTCTTC
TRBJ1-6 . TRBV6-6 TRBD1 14 CASSPGTGDSPLHF TGTGCCAGCAGTCCCGGGACAGGGGATTCACCCCTCCACTTT
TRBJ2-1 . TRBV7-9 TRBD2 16 CASSFTGTSGFVEQFF TGTGCCAGCAGCTTTACCGGGACTAGCGGTTTTGTTGAGCAGTTCTTC
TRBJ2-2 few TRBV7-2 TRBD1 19 CASNLGQGRLGGYTGELFF TGTGCCAGCAACTTAGGACAGGGGAGACTAGGAGGGTACACCGGGGAGCTGTTTTTT
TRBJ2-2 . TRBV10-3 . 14 CAIRTEANTGELFF TGTGCCATCAGGACAGAAGCGAACACCGGGGAGCTGTTTTTT
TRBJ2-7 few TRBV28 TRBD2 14 CASIGSGSSHEQYF TGTGCCAGCATAGGGAGCGGGAGTTCCCACGAGCAGTACTTC
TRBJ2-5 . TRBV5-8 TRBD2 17 CASSSPFWTSGQETQYF TGTGCCAGCAGCTCCCCTTTTTGGACTAGCGGTCAAGAGACCCAGTACTTC
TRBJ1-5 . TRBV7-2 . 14 CASSFEGVYQPQHF TGTGCCAGCAGCTTTGAAGGGGTTTATCAGCCCCAGCATTTT
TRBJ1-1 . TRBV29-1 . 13 CSVGRGWNTEAFF TGCAGCGTTGGTAGGGGCTGGAACACTGAAGCTTTCTTT
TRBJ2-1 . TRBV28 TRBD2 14 CASSFGLAGGWQFF TGTGCCAGCAGTTTCGGACTAGCGGGAGGTTGGCAGTTCTTC
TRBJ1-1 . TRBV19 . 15 CASSGVRGAYTEAFF TGTGCCAGTAGTGGGGTACGGGGGGCTTACACTGAAGCTTTCTTT
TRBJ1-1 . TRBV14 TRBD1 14 CASRGQGMNTEAFF TGTGCCAGCAGAGGACAGGGCATGAACACTGAAGCTTTCTTT
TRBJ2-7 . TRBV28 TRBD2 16 CASSLSSGSSSYEQYF TGTGCCAGCAGTTTATCTAGCGGGAGCAGTTCCTACGAGCAGTACTTC
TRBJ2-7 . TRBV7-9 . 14 CASSIGTISYEQYF TGTGCCAGCAGCATCGGGACAATCTCCTACGAGCAGTACTTC
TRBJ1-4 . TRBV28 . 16 CASSLFSTGFHEKLFF TGTGCCAGCAGTTTATTCTCTACAGGTTTTCATGAAAAACTGTTTTTT
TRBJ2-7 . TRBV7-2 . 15 CASSFRASSSYEQYF TGTGCCAGCAGCTTTCGCGCGTCGAGCTCCTACGAGCAGTACTTC
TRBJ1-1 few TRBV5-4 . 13 CASSLVGADEAFF TGTGCCAGCAGCTTGGTAGGGGCCGACGAAGCTTTCTTT
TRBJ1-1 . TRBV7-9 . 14 CASSLSEGPTEAFF TGTGCCAGCAGCTTATCAGAGGGTCCCACTGAAGCTTTCTTT
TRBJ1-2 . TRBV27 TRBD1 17 CASSPQLGQGAAYGYTF TGTGCCAGCAGTCCCCAGCTCGGCCAGGGGGCTGCCTATGGCTACACCTTC
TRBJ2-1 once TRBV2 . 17 CASSSPWVAAGSNEQFF TGTGCCAGCAGCTCCCCTTGGGTCGCGGCAGGGTCCAATGAGCAGTTCTTC
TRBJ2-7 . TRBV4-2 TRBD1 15 CASSQGDRGPHEQYF TGTGCCAGCAGCCAAGGGGACAGGGGGCCTCACGAGCAGTACTTC